Below, 13 T cell receptor beta chains from the same sample are listed, as sequenced in a study of CD4 T cells in relation to SARS-CoV-2 and coronaviruses (dated by TCRdb to 2020 to 2023). Library prep was done by the immunoSEQ multiplex PCR assay. TCRdb's version of the immuneACCESS table is confined to in-frame rearrangements and falls short of the full clone set. An unresolved V gene accounts for under half of the shortfall where checked; the remainder is of unknown origin. Here the sample has more than 20,000 clones; roughly 71% occur a single time. The ten top clones hold 13% of the sample. No antigens are known for them. CD4+ T cells from unexposed donors were collected before the COVID-19 pandemic (2011-2018). After 10 to 11 days of culture, CD4+ T cells were isolated with the EasySep CD4+ T cell isolation kit. Source material: CD4+ T cells from PBMCs, cultured in vitro. The receptor source for this set is a human donor in good health.

The rearrangement uses TRBV2 and TRBJ1-6; no definite D call. This CDR3 has 13 amino acids. V lost 7 bases to trimming and J lost 5 bases, with 9 bases between them. Germline CDR1 is SNHLY and CDR2 is FYNNEI. The CDR3 here is CASNPRHNSPLHF. CDR3 sequence (DNA): TGTGCCAGCAACCCACGACATAATTCACCCCTCCACTTT.

The gene calls are TRBV7-9 and TRBJ1-2; 8 nucleotides line up with TRBD1. V was pared by 4 bases and J by 4 bases, with 5 bases of the junction left unmatched. This CDR3 comprises 14 residues. Germline V CDR1 and CDR2: SEHNR, FQNEAQ (reference sequence). CDR3 nucleotide sequence: TGTGCCAGCAGCTCCAAACAGGGGGGCTATGGCTACACCTTC. Its translation: CASSSKQGGYGYTF.

This chain uses TRBV19 with TRBJ1-3; no clear D. V gave up 1 base and J gave up 5 bases, with 12 bases separating them. This CDR3 has 15 residues. CDR1 is LNHDA, CDR2 SQIVND, per germline (reference sequence). CDR3 sequence (DNA): TGTGCCAGTAGTATAGGAACAGCTACAAGAAACACCATATATTTT. Encoded protein: CASSIGTATRNTIYF.

The chain uses TRBV9 and TRBJ2-3; 10 positions match TRBD2. J gave up 2 bases and V 4 bases, and 7 bases lay outside the gene matches. Germline V CDR1 and CDR2: SGDLS, YYNGEE. This CDR3 is 16 amino acids long. CDR3: CASSNPLAGYTDTQYF. Written as DNA, the CDR3 is TGTGCCAGCAGCAACCCACTAGCGGGGTACACAGATACGCAGTATTTT.

This clone was picked up a small number of times. The genes are TRBV7-9 and TRBJ2-7, with 7 bases matching TRBD1. J lost 6 bases, V lost 5 bases, and 19 bases had no gene match. Germline V gene sequence: CDR1 SEHNR, CDR2 FQNEAQ (reference sequence). The CDR3 has 17 amino acids. CDR3 nucleotides: TGTGCCAGCAGCGCCTCAACCCCAGACAGGGTCAAAGGCGAGCAGTACTTC. Translation: CASSASTPDRVKGEQYF.

V usage is TRBV11-3 and J usage is TRBJ2-2; D is uncertain. Trimming shortened V by 1 base and J by 1 base, and 7 bases separated the two germline ends. This CDR3 contains 15 residues. The germline V gene encodes CDR1 SGHNT and CDR2 YENEEA. The CDR3 spells CASSLVAGNTGELFF. CDR3 bases: TGTGCCAGCAGCTTAGTAGCAGGGAACACCGGGGAGCTGTTTTTT.

The chain carries TRBV4-3 and TRBJ1-4; D call uncertain. The CDR3 length is 15 residues. CDR1 and CDR2 from the germline V gene are LGHNA and YSLEER. With 4 bases removed from V and 2 bases from J, the gap between germline ends came to 11 bases. As DNA, the CDR3 is TGCGCCAGCAGCCCGCGGGGTACTACTAATGAAAAACTGTTTTTT. Translation gives CASSPRGTTNEKLFF.

The chain joins TRBV6-5 to TRBJ2-5, with 12 bases aligning to TRBD2. This CDR3 region has 15 residues. Germline-derived CDR1 and CDR2 are MNHEY and SVGAGI. V lost 6 bases and J lost 4; bases outside the gene matches: 6. In nucleotides, the CDR3 is TGTGCCAGCAGGCCTGGACTAGCGGGACTAGAGACCCAGTACTTC. This sequence encodes CASRPGLAGLETQYF.

V gene TRBV30 combines with J gene TRBJ2-7; a weak D match, TRBD2 (6 bases). Trimming took 3 bases from V and 6 from J, leaving 12 bases between them. The CDR3 consists of 12 residues. From germline, CDR1 is GTSNPN and CDR2 SVGIG (reference sequence). CDR3 sequence reads: CAWSEGLGEQYF. The CDR3 DNA follows: TGTGCCTGGAGCGAGGGACTGGGCGAGCAGTACTTC.

The chain employs TRBV4-3 and TRBJ1-1; D uncertain. Germline V gene lookup returns CDR1 LGHNA and CDR2 YSLEER. CDR3 length equals 15 residues. The ends were cut back, 1 base at V and 8 bases at J, with 17 bases in the middle. The CDR3: CASSQGEGLPKEAFF. In DNA form, the CDR3 reads TGCGCCAGCAGCCAAGGAGAAGGGTTACCAAAGGAAGCTTTCTTT.

This clone was detected only a few times. This CDR3 reads CASSPGPANYGYTF. The CDR3 bases are TGCGCCAGCAGTCCGGGACCCGCTAACTATGGCTACACCTTC. This chain connects TRBV10-1 to TRBJ1-2; TRBD1 might be the D (5 bases). Germline CDR1 is WNHNN and CDR2 is SYGVQD (reference sequence). Between the trimmed V and J ends, which lost 5 bases and 0 bases, there was a span of 10 bases. The CDR3 is 14 amino acids.

The table lists this clone with a few counts. The V call is TRBV19, the J call TRBJ1-3, with D hard to call. Trimming shortened V by 6 bases and J by 3 bases, and 15 bases separated the two germline ends. The CDR3 sequence is 15 residues long. The germline gives CDR1 LNHDA, CDR2 SQIVND (reference sequence). Here the CDR3 DNA reads TGTGCCAGTAGCACCCAGTGGGGATATGGAAACACCATATATTTT. Its translation: CASSTQWGYGNTIYF.

This clone was recorded a few times. The sample has other DNA sequences that encode this CDR3 too. The chain couples TRBV19 to TRBJ2-7; D ambiguous. This CDR3 contains 11 residues. Per germline, CDR1 LNHDA and CDR2 SQIVND (reference sequence). The V and J ends lost 3 bases and 4 bases respectively, with 4 bases between them. CDR3 DNA sequence: TGTGCCAGTAGTATTGGGTACGAGCAGTACTTC. Protein sequence: CASSIGYEQYF.